This T cell receptor beta chain derives from a study of blood T cell repertoires in COVID-19. The CDR3 runs 14 residues. CDR1 is MNHEY, CDR2 SMNVEV, per germline (reference sequence). Unmatched junction bases numbered 5, after V lost 6 bases and J lost 0 bases. Sequenced by immunoSEQ multiplex PCR; TCRdb stores in-frame clones only, minus some. The repertoire includes 300,000 to 400,000 clones, 87% of them detected once, and 7.5% to 10% sits in the top ten. The sample consisted of peripheral blood. The sequence was obtained from a man in his thirties or forties with COVID-19, enrolled during active disease. V gene TRBV27 combines with J gene TRBJ2-7, with TRBD1 identical over 7 bases. The CDR3 loop reads CASSPTGRSYEQYF. The CDR3 region has the DNA TGTGCCAGCAGCCCGACAGGGCGCTCCTACGAGCAGTACTTC.